These 28 T cell receptor beta chains came from one sample sequenced in a study of blood T cell repertoires in COVID-19. Profiling relied on immunoSEQ multiplex PCR, and the TCRdb table lists in-frame clones only, not all of them. The data contain 350,000 to 400,000 clones, 75% to 90% of them singletons. The sample comprised peripheral blood. Source of these receptors: a woman in her sixties with COVID-19, enrolled during active disease.

The table lists this clone with a count of one. The V gene is TRBV9, the J gene TRBJ2-2; D is perhaps TRBD2 (7 bases). Germline loops: CDR1 SGDLS, CDR2 YYNGEE. With 4 bases removed from V and 4 bases from J, the gap between germline ends came to 17 bases. This CDR3 comprises 16 residues. The CDR3, as DNA: TGTGCCAGCAGCCCTGAGGTCGCGGGGGCCACCGGGGAGCTGTTTTTT. It is translated as CASSPEVAGATGELFF.

This clone has only one observation. The CDR3 region is CASSQDHGGNYGYTF. CDR3 nucleotide sequence: TGCGCCAGCAGCCAAGACCACGGGGGTAACTATGGCTACACCTTC. The chain combines TRBV4-3 with TRBJ1-2, with a possible D match to TRBD1 (5 bases). The CDR3 runs 15 residues. The germline V and J ends were trimmed by 0 bases and 1 base, with 9 bases remaining between them. The V gene's germline CDR1 is LGHNA and CDR2 YSLEER.

This clone was detected once. The chain combines TRBV9 with TRBJ2-5, with D possibly matching TRBD1 (6 bases). V dropped 4 bases and J dropped 0 bases, with 16 bases sitting between them. Germline V gene sequence: CDR1 SGDLS, CDR2 YYNGEE. The CDR3 length is 16 residues. This chain's CDR3 is CASSRTSGTYQETQYF. The DNA of the CDR3 is TGTGCCAGCAGCCGTACGTCCGGGACATACCAAGAGACCCAGTACTTC.

The chain employs TRBV9 and TRBJ2-3; 10 nucleotides match TRBD2. This CDR3 is built from 17 residues. Germline values: CDR1 SGDLS, CDR2 YYNGEE. V lost 0 bases, J lost 2 bases, and 6 bases stayed unmatched. The CDR3 protein is CASSVGASGGNTDTQYF. The CDR3 coding sequence is TGTGCCAGCAGCGTAGGGGCTAGCGGGGGCAACACAGATACGCAGTATTTT.

This chain links TRBV5-1 with TRBJ2-5; D possibly corresponds to TRBD2 (6 bases). Germline-derived CDR1 and CDR2 are SGHRS and YFSETQ. This CDR3 has 16 amino acids. V gave up 1 base and J gave up 0 bases, with 13 bases separating them. The CDR3 region has the DNA TGCGCCAGCAGCTTGAGATCGGGACTGTACCAAGAGACCCAGTACTTC. This encodes CASSLRSGLYQETQYF. Drawing the rest from reference TRBV5-1 and TRBJ2-5, the complete variable domain is KAGVTQTPRYLIKTRGQQVTLSCSPISGHRSVSWYQQTPGQGLQFLFEYFSETQRNKGNFPGRFSGRQFSNSRSEMNVSTLELGDSALYLCASSLRSGLYQETQYFGPGTRLLVL.

The chain recombines TRBV12-3 or TRBV12-4 with TRBJ1-2; no firm D call. The germline V and J ends were trimmed by 2 bases and 4 bases, with 8 bases remaining between them. The CDR3 spans 13 residues. Here the CDR3 reads CASSLTRSYGYTF. CDR3 in DNA: TGTGCCAGCAGTTTAACGCGCTCCTATGGCTACACCTTC.

V gene TRBV6-5 combines with J gene TRBJ1-2; 9 bases line up with TRBD1. The junction had 9 bases not matched to a gene; V was cut back by 6 bases and J by 7 bases. Germline CDR1 is MNHEY and CDR2 is SVGAGI. CDR3 length equals 14 residues. CDR3 DNA: TGTGCCAGCAGCCTCGATACAGGGGGCGGTGGCTACACCTTC. Its protein is CASSLDTGGGGYTF.

CDR3 amino acids: CASSLDPFDYGYTF. The CDR3 bases are TGTGCCAGCAGCTTAGATCCGTTCGACTATGGCTACACCTTC. The chain employs TRBV7-9 and TRBJ1-2; D gene uncertain. Germline loops: CDR1 SEHNR, CDR2 FQNEAQ (reference sequence). Trimming removed 1 base from V and 3 bases from J, with 9 bases in between. CDR3 length: 14 amino acids.

The V and J genes are TRBV7-2 and TRBJ2-7; 8 nucleotides match TRBD1. V lost 6 bases and J lost 4; bases outside the gene matches: 5. The CDR3 length is 13 residues. Germline loops: CDR1 SGHTA, CDR2 FQGNSA. CDR3 protein: CASRRTGQYEQYF. In nucleotides, the CDR3 is TGTGCCAGCAGACGGACAGGGCAGTACGAGCAGTACTTC.

The chain has TRBV4-2 and TRBJ1-2; TRBD1 matches 10 bases. Germline V gene sequence: CDR1 LGHNA, CDR2 YNFKEQ. The CDR3 runs 13 residues. J gave up 7 bases and V 4 bases, and 3 bases lay outside the gene matches. The CDR3 region is CASSPGTGAGYTF. The CDR3 coding sequence is TGTGCCAGCAGCCCAGGGACAGGGGCTGGCTACACCTTC.

This clone was detected once. CDR3 sequence reads: CAWKGLAGPYEQYF. CDR3 sequence (DNA): TGTGCCTGGAAAGGACTAGCGGGGCCCTACGAGCAGTACTTC. J is TRBJ2-7 and V is TRBV30, with 12 nucleotides matching TRBD2. The CDR3 covers 14 residues. Trimming took 4 bases from V and 2 from J; bases not matched to a gene: 3. In germline, CDR1 is GTSNPN, CDR2 SVGIG (reference sequence). The full variable domain, its missing parts supplied by reference TRBV30 and TRBJ2-7, is SQTIHQWPATLVQPVGSPLSLECTVEGTSNPNLYWYRQAAGRGLQLLFYSVGIGQISSEVPQNLSASRPQDRQFILSSKKLLLSDSGFYLCAWKGLAGPYEQYFGPGTRLTVT.

This rearrangement joins TRBV2 to TRBJ2-7, with 8 bases aligning to TRBD1. CDR3 length: 13 amino acids. V dropped 5 bases and J dropped 5; count of bases not matched to a gene: 5. Germline lookup yields CDR1 SNHLY and CDR2 FYNNEI. The CDR3 bases are TGTGCCAGCAGTTGGACAGGGCTAAACGAGCAGTACTTC. Its translation is CASSWTGLNEQYF.

This chain connects TRBV7-8 to TRBJ2-1, with TRBD2 identical over 11 bases. V lost 5 bases to trimming and J lost 4 bases; unmatched junction nucleotides: 4. Germline V gives CDR1 SGHVS, CDR2 FQNEAQ. The CDR3 length is 15 residues. CDR3 nucleotides: TGTGCCAGCAGCCGACTAGCGGGGTTATACAATGAGCAGTTCTTC. Amino acids: CASSRLAGLYNEQFF. The full variable domain, rest sourced from reference TRBV7-8 and TRBJ2-1, is GAGVSQSPRYKVAKRGQDVALRCDPISGHVSLFWYQQALGQGPEFLTYFQNEAQLDKSGLPSDRFFAERPEGSVSTLKIQRTQQEDSAVYLCASSRLAGLYNEQFFGPGTRLTVL.

The chain uses TRBV4-3 and TRBJ1-2; D unresolved. Trimming took 0 bases from V and 4 from J, leaving 12 bases between them. This CDR3 region has 15 residues. Germline V gene data show CDR1 as LGHNA and CDR2 as YSLEER. CDR3 sequence reads: CASSQDLRETYGYTF. Written as DNA, the CDR3 is TGCGCCAGCAGCCAAGATCTTAGAGAAACCTATGGCTACACCTTC.

This chain links TRBV18 with TRBJ1-2; 9 nucleotides agree with TRBD1. Germline V gene data show CDR1 as KGHSH and CDR2 as LQKENI. V shed 8 bases, J shed 5 bases, and the junction held 9 bases outside the gene matches. This CDR3 contains 14 residues. This CDR3 is CASTWGQGAYGYTF. CDR3 bases: TGTGCCAGCACTTGGGGACAGGGAGCGTATGGCTACACCTTC.

The table lists this clone with a few counts. The chain couples TRBV3-1 (or the pseudogene TRBV3-2) to TRBJ1-6, with 9 positions matching TRBD1. Germline loops: CDR1 LGHDT, CDR2 YNNKEL (reference sequence). Germline trimming cut 2 bases from V and 3 bases from J; bases unmatched to any gene: 5. This CDR3 has 17 residues. CDR3 region: CASSQLRQGGYNSPLHF. The DNA for the CDR3 is TGTGCCAGCAGCCAATTACGACAGGGGGGCTATAATTCACCCCTCCACTTT.

Notes on this clone: A much bigger clone sits one base away, suggesting this may be a read error. This chain links TRBV6-5 with TRBJ1-3; D is perhaps TRBD1 (6 bases). Germline CDR1 and CDR2: MNHEY and SVGAGI. The CDR3 is 14 residues long. V lost 5 bases to trimming and J lost 0 bases, with 8 bases between them. The CDR3 nucleotides read TGTGCCAGCAGTACAGGGATCTCTGGAAACACCATATATTTT. This encodes CASSTGISGNTIYF.

J is TRBJ1-1 and V is TRBV6-5; tentatively, D is TRBD1 (6 bases). This CDR3 is 15 amino acids long. Trimming took 7 bases from V and 4 from J, leaving 19 bases between them. CDR1 is MNHEY and CDR2 is SVGAGI in the germline V gene. CDR3 coding DNA: TGTGCCAGCACCCGGTCCGGGGGGGGCGTCACTGAAGCTTTCTTT. The encoded protein is CASTRSGGGVTEAFF.

The rearrangement links TRBV5-1 to TRBJ1-3; TRBD1 might be the D (6 bases). The CDR3 covers 14 residues. Germline values: CDR1 SGHRS, CDR2 YFSETQ. The V end was cut by 4 bases, the J end by 4 bases, with 12 bases between. This chain's CDR3 is CASSPGTTGNTIYF. The CDR3, as DNA: TGCGCCAGCAGCCCCGGGACAACCGGAAACACCATATATTTT. The full variable domain, its missing parts supplied by reference TRBV5-1 and TRBJ1-3, is KAGVTQTPRYLIKTRGQQVTLSCSPISGHRSVSWYQQTPGQGLQFLFEYFSETQRNKGNFPGRFSGRQFSNSRSEMNVSTLELGDSALYLCASSPGTTGNTIYFGEGSWLTVV.

This clone was recorded only once. The same CDR3 is also encoded by other DNA sequences in this sample. The chain links TRBV3-1 (or the pseudogene TRBV3-2) to TRBJ1-5, with D unresolved. Germline V gene data show CDR1 as LGHDT and CDR2 as YNNKEL (reference sequence). Trimming took off 0 bases at V and 4 bases at J, with 4 bases between the two ends. The CDR3 runs to 13 residues. The chain's CDR3 is CASSQDLNQPQHF. The DNA for the CDR3 is TGTGCCAGCAGCCAAGATCTTAATCAGCCCCAGCATTTT.

V and J are TRBV9 and TRBJ1-2; D ambiguous. Germline assignment: CDR1 SGDLS and CDR2 YYNGEE. V was pared by 0 bases and J by 3 bases, with 12 bases between. The CDR3 extends over 15 amino acids. CDR3 nucleotide sequence: TGTGCCAGCAGCGTAGTATCAGGTTTACACTATGGCTACACCTTC. Translated: CASSVVSGLHYGYTF.

This clone was detected once. The chain carries TRBV25-1 and TRBJ1-3; the D gene is possibly TRBD1 (6 bases). Germline V gene sequence: CDR1 MGHDK, CDR2 SYGVNS. The V end lost 3 bases, the J end lost 10 bases, and 13 bases lay between the germline ends. This CDR3 spans 13 amino acids. DNA for the CDR3: TGTGCCAGCAGTGACTTAACAGGGTATACCATATATTTT. Translating it yields CASSDLTGYTIYF.

The chain combines TRBV6-2 or TRBV6-3 with TRBJ1-1; D remains unclear. Trimming stripped 4 bases from V and 7 bases from J, with 13 bases between. CDR3 length: 13 residues. Germline assignment: CDR1 MNHEY and CDR2 SVGEGT. CDR3: CASSLRMRNEAFF. The CDR3 DNA reads as TGTGCCAGCAGTTTGAGGATGCGAAATGAAGCTTTCTTT.

V gene TRBV18 combines with J gene TRBJ2-1; TRBD1 matches at 12 bases. Germline V CDR1 and CDR2: KGHSH, LQKENI. The length of the CDR3 is 18 residues. The V segment lost 1 base and the J segment 7 bases; nucleotides outside the gene matches: 11. Written as DNA, the CDR3 is TGTGCCAGCTCACCACGGGCTCCGGGACAGGGGGCAAGTAATGAGCAGTTCTTC. It translates to CASSPRAPGQGASNEQFF.

J is TRBJ2-1 and V is TRBV10-3, with 9 bases aligning to TRBD1. The trim removed 10 bases at V and 7 bases at J, leaving 11 bases unmatched. There are 14 residues in the CDR3. The germline gives CDR1 ENHRY, CDR2 SYGVKD. CDR3 sequence reads: CATEDRGVRNEQFF. The CDR3 DNA reads TGTGCCACCGAGGACAGGGGAGTGAGGAATGAGCAGTTCTTC.

The chain employs TRBV10-3 and TRBJ1-1; TRBD1 matches at 8 bases. The CDR3 has 13 amino acids. Looked up from germline, CDR1 is ENHRY and CDR2 is SYGVKD. V was pared by 10 bases and J by 1 base, with 5 bases of the junction left unmatched. The CDR3 protein is CATRQGTNTEAFF. The CDR3 bases are TGTGCCACGCGACAGGGGACGAACACTGAAGCTTTCTTT.

This sequence joins TRBV14 and TRBJ1-2; 9 bases agree with TRBD1. Trimming at V came to 4 bases and at J to 8 bases, leaving 8 bases not matched to a gene. CDR1 is SGHDN, CDR2 FVKESK, per germline. The CDR3 spans 14 residues. The CDR3 nucleotides read TGTGCCAGCAGCCCCTCGGGACAGGGTAACGGCTACACCTTC. This codes for CASSPSGQGNGYTF.

This clone came up once. The chain couples TRBV24-1 to TRBJ2-7; D is uncertain. Germline V gives CDR1 KGHDR, CDR2 SFDVKD. The CDR3 runs to 13 residues. V gave up 4 bases and J gave up 2 bases, with 8 bases separating them. The CDR3 region has the DNA TGTGCCACCAGTGACCCTTTAACCTACGAGCAGTACTTC. Protein: CATSDPLTYEQYF.